The present T cell receptor (beta chain) was sequenced within a study of neurological immune-mediated disorders (dated by TCRdb to between 2018 and 2021). General notes on the study: Among the approximately 34 multiple sclerosis patients, approximately 30 had relapsing-remitting MS and 3 had secondary progressive MS. Peripheral blood TCR-beta repertoires from HTLV-I-associated myelopathy (HAM/TSP) patients, multiple sclerosis patients and healthy controls were compared by UMI-based sequencing. The approximately 110 TCR-beta libraries included longitudinal samples, technical triplicates and paired sorted CD4+ and CD8+ T-cell subsets alongside PBMC samples. The cohort was made up of about 68 subjects, consisting of 15 or so HAM/TSP patients, 34 multiple sclerosis patients and 20 healthy controls.

Findings and caveats that apply to the study as a whole: The MS cluster showed no association with clinical or MRI features, and the authors stated that larger cohorts are needed. Across subjects, expanded clones never shared an identical CDR3 amino acid sequence, which suggests that the TCR-beta repertoires in every group were private. Repertoires from 18 of 34 MS patients were grouped by phylogenetic analysis into a cluster of related CDR3 sequences, suggesting a possible repertoire-level signature. TCR clonal expansion was highest in HAM/TSP patients and lowest in MS patients, with MS patients falling below even healthy controls.

For the unsorted PBMC libraries, 2 million PBMCs were stored in RNAlater at -80 degrees C until RNA extraction and were used to generate the libraries. Multiple sclerosis patients were enrolled in a US clinical protocol evaluating disease progression by magnetic resonance imaging. Peripheral blood was subjected to Ficoll-Hypaque density gradient centrifugation to isolate PBMCs, which were then cryopreserved in liquid nitrogen. cDNA was synthesized by template-switch 5'RACE using a primer with a 10-nucleotide random unique molecular identifier that tagged each TCR transcript. Each sequencing run produced over 160 million TCR-beta sequences covering 15-18 subjects. Total RNA was extracted with the RNeasy kit. The KAPA Real-time Library Amplification kit was used to amplify TCR-beta VDJ regions with primers for the TCR constant region and the 5'RACE anchor. Sample indexes and Illumina adaptors were added in a first PCR, and a second PCR then increased library yield. After Ampure bead purification, the roughly 650 bp TCR product was size-selected on a 2% E-gel SizeSelection system. Before pooling, library quality was checked on a Bioanalyzer, concentration was measured with Qubit, and libraries were quantified with the Kapa Library Quantification kit. An Illumina HiSeq 2500 was used to sequence the libraries paired-end at 2 x 150 bp. To increase sequence diversity, about 25-31% phiX was spiked into each library pool. The source study handled its data this way. Quality-filtered reads were processed with the UMI-based MiGEC pipeline, and over 90% of raw TCR sequences were removed by the MiGEC pipeline during error correction. IMGT germline references were used for aligning VDJ genes, and each clonotype was defined as a unique CDR3 amino acid sequence together with its V-J genes. Clonal expansion, Shannon diversity and CDR3 relatedness were evaluated with VDJtools (CalcPairwiseDistances, ClusterSamples), while phylogenetic trees were built in CLCbio workbench. Using coefficient-of-variation modelling across technical triplicates, the study counted a clone as expanded if it had at least 8 unique UMIs. TCRdb reworked the public reads: Q25 trimming with fastp, MiXCR clone assembly, productive beta chains retained. Each entry merges the rows of one CDR3 protein and shows their most common DNA and genes. The V and J calls come from TCRdb's annotation, not from the publication. In this sample the table shows 50,000 to 70,000 distinct CDR3 sequences, around 3.1% of which occur a single time. The ten largest clones add up to over 3.5% of the sample.

This clonotype was found many times. Its target antigen remains unknown. The record has no base qualities; no much larger clone is one base away. Sequencing used PBMCs. The TCR sequence derives from a man aged 40-49 years with multiple sclerosis.

CDR3 reads: CASSLAGGRYNEQFF. In nucleotides, the sequence is TGTGCCAGCAGCTTAGCCGGGGGCCGGTACAATGAGCAGTTCTTC. Here the chain combines TRBV7-9 and TRBJ2-1; the D gene could be either TRBD1 or TRBD2, each agreeing at 6 bases. V loses 0 bases of germline sequence and J loses 4 bases, and the interval between the two ends is 10 bases. The cysteine opens and the phenylalanine closes a CDR3 of 15 amino acids. Only the CDR3 DNA stays, 45 bases, in frame from base 1. The germline V gene encodes CDR1 SEHNR and CDR2 FQNEAQ (reference sequence).